The 23 T cell receptor beta chains given below trace back to one sample, sequenced in a study of blood T cell repertoires in COVID-19. Profiled with immunoSEQ multiplex PCR; TCRdb holds only in-frame clones, not every one. The repertoire holds roughly 150,000 clones, with over 70% as singletons. The sequencing sample was made of peripheral blood. The receptors come from a man between 65 and 85 years old with acute or convalescent COVID-19.

This CDR3 is CASSLGGKNTEAFF. The CDR3 nucleotides are TGTGCCAGCAGCTTAGGAGGCAAGAACACTGAAGCTTTCTTT. The chain joins TRBV7-9 to TRBJ1-1; no clear D. V lost 1 base and J lost 1, with 7 bases in between. Germline-derived CDR1 and CDR2 are SEHNR and FQNEAQ (reference sequence). The CDR3 runs 14 residues. The full variable domain, its missing parts supplied by reference TRBV7-9 and TRBJ1-1, is DTGVSQNPRHKITKRGQNVTFRCDPISEHNRLYWYRQTLGQGPEFLTYFQNEAQLEKSRLLSDRFSAERPKGSFSTLEIQRTEQGDSAMYLCASSLGGKNTEAFFGQGTRLTVV.

V and J are TRBV30 and TRBJ2-7; TRBD1 matches 7 bases. Germline V gives CDR1 GTSNPN, CDR2 SVGIG (reference sequence). Trimming removed 3 bases from V and 4 bases from J; junction bases left unmatched: 9. This CDR3 is 14 amino acids long. CDR3 bases: TGTGCCTGGAGAACCAAGGGGGCGCGTTACGAGCAGTACTTC. Translated: CAWRTKGARYEQYF.

This sequence joins TRBV30 and TRBJ1-1, with 7 nucleotides matching TRBD1. CDR3 length: 14 residues. Germline lookup yields CDR1 GTSNPN and CDR2 SVGIG (reference sequence). The V segment lost 4 bases and the J segment 5 bases; nucleotides outside the gene matches: 10. CDR3 protein: CAWNQQGGWTEAFF. DNA for the CDR3: TGTGCCTGGAATCAGCAGGGGGGATGGACTGAAGCTTTCTTT.

This clone came up a few times. The V and J genes are TRBV5-6 and TRBJ2-7, with 9 nucleotides matching TRBD1. CDR1 and CDR2 (germline): SGHDT, YYEEEE. V lost 7 bases to trimming and J lost 1 base; unmatched junction nucleotides: 9. The CDR3 contains 15 residues. The CDR3 region is CASFPTGTGSYEQYF. The CDR3 bases are TGTGCCAGCTTCCCGACCGGGACAGGGTCCTACGAGCAGTACTTC.

This chain connects TRBV5-6 to TRBJ1-1, with 7 nucleotides matching TRBD1. Trimming at V came to 4 bases and at J to 4 bases, leaving 22 bases not matched to a gene. This CDR3 comprises 19 residues. The germline gives CDR1 SGHDT, CDR2 YYEEEE. DNA of the CDR3: TGTGCCAGCAGCGGCTACGGTAGGGGGCGAGGGTTTGTACGCACTGAAGCTTTCTTT. This gives the protein CASSGYGRGRGFVRTEAFF.

The chain links TRBV3-1 (or the pseudogene TRBV3-2) to TRBJ2-2, with 13 bases identical to TRBD2. CDR3 length equals 17 residues. Germline V lookup: CDR1 LGHDT, CDR2 YNNKEL (reference sequence). The junction had 4 bases not matched to a gene; V was cut back by 6 bases and J by 0 bases. CDR3 loop: CASSPTSGGSNTGELFF. The CDR3, as DNA: TGTGCCAGCAGTCCGACTAGCGGGGGGTCGAACACCGGGGAGCTGTTTTTT.

The chain links TRBV28 to TRBJ2-5; the match to TRBD1 covers 8 bases. Losses at the gene ends were 8 bases for V and 5 bases for J; bases not matched to a gene: 7. Germline V gives CDR1 MDHEN, CDR2 SYDVKM. The CDR3 length is 13 residues. The chain's CDR3 is CASGRQGTETQYF. The CDR3 nucleotides are TGTGCCAGCGGACGACAGGGGACGGAGACCCAGTACTTC.

This clone turned up a few times. The genes are TRBV19 and TRBJ2-1, with 9 bases fitting TRBD1. Trimming at V came to 3 bases and at J to 9 bases, leaving 9 bases not matched to a gene. This CDR3 comprises 15 residues. Looked up from germline, CDR1 is LNHDA and CDR2 is SQIVND (reference sequence). CDR3 sequence: CASSIGQGLRSEQFF. As DNA, the CDR3 is TGTGCCAGTAGTATTGGACAGGGGCTCCGTAGTGAGCAGTTCTTC.

V gene TRBV28 combines with J gene TRBJ1-3; 7 bases are shared with TRBD1. CDR3 length: 16 residues. Germline CDR1 reads MDHEN; CDR2 reads SYDVKM. The J segment lost 4 bases and the V segment lost 2 bases, leaving 8 bases of the junction unmatched. CDR3 coding DNA: TGTGCCAGCAGTTTAAACGCTGGGACAGCAGGAAACACCATATATTTT. It codes for CASSLNAGTAGNTIYF.

CDR3 coding DNA: TGTGCCAGCAGCCAAGTAGGCAGAAGGGAGGTGACTGAAGCTTTCTTT. It encodes CASSQVGRREVTEAFF. The rearrangement uses TRBV14 and TRBJ1-1; no clear D gene. CDR1 and CDR2 from the germline V gene are SGHDN and FVKESK. The CDR3 extends over 16 amino acids. The V end was cut by 1 base, the J end by 5 bases, with 17 bases between.

The chain joins TRBV6-2 or TRBV6-3 to TRBJ1-5, with 9 bases lining up with TRBD1. Trimming removed 1 base from V and 4 bases from J; junction bases left unmatched: 11. CDR3 length equals 18 residues. Germline V gene sequence: CDR1 MNHEY, CDR2 SVGEGT. The CDR3 reads CASSYLPGTGPRNQPQHF. DNA of the CDR3: TGTGCCAGCAGTTACTTACCCGGGACAGGGCCCCGGAATCAGCCCCAGCATTTT.

This clone has only a few counts. The chain is built from TRBV6-5 and TRBJ2-1, with TRBD2 as a possible D gene (7 bases). The V gene lost 2 bases and the J gene lost 5 bases, with 10 bases spanning the gap. CDR1 is MNHEY, CDR2 SVGAGI, per germline. This CDR3 has 14 amino acids. CDR3 sequence: CASSYGGADNEQFF. In nucleotides, the CDR3 is TGTGCCAGCAGTTACGGGGGGGCAGACAATGAGCAGTTCTTC.

The gene calls are TRBV3-1 (or the pseudogene TRBV3-2) and TRBJ2-3; 11 positions agree with TRBD2. Germline CDR1 LGHDT, CDR2 YNNKEL (reference sequence). The ends lost 4 bases at V and 11 bases at J; junction bases unmatched: 8. The CDR3 contains 14 residues. CDR3 bases: TGTGCCAGCAGCCTAAGACTAGCGGGGCGTGGGCAGTATTTT. This translates into CASSLRLAGRGQYF.

The V call is TRBV9, the J call TRBJ2-1; 8 bases map to TRBD2. V trimming: 4 bases; J trimming: 6 bases; junction bases outside the gene matches: 9. The CDR3 length is 15 residues. Per germline, CDR1 SGDLS and CDR2 YYNGEE. The CDR3 nucleotides are TGTGCCAGCAGCTCCTCCGGGACTAGTTTCAATGAGCAGTTCTTC. It translates to CASSSSGTSFNEQFF.

This clone was seen more than once but under ten times. The J gene is TRBJ2-7, the V gene TRBV5-1; 7 bases are shared with TRBD1. The length of the CDR3 is 15 residues. J gave up 0 bases and V 5 bases, and 8 bases lay outside the gene matches. CDR1 is SGHRS and CDR2 is YFSETQ in the germline V gene. The chain's CDR3 is CASRTGIGLSYEQYF. CDR3 nucleotide sequence: TGCGCCAGCAGGACAGGGATAGGTCTCTCCTACGAGCAGTACTTC.

This clone has just one count. The chain carries TRBV6-2 or TRBV6-3 and TRBJ2-3, with TRBD2 matching over 7 bases. J lost 1 base, V lost 6 bases, and 13 bases had no gene match. Per the germline V gene, CDR1 is MNHEY and CDR2 is SVGEGT. The CDR3 totals 17 residues. The CDR3 DNA reads TGTGCCAGCAGCCCGACTAGGACGGCGGGGGGCACAGATACGCAGTATTTT. It translates to CASSPTRTAGGTDTQYF.

This clone was picked up a small number of times. The V gene is TRBV5-6, the J gene TRBJ1-1; D is unresolved. The V end lost 1 base, the J end lost 0 bases, and 10 bases lay between the germline ends. The CDR3 totals 15 residues. Germline-derived CDR1 and CDR2 are SGHDT and YYEEEE. The CDR3 coding sequence is TGTGCCAGCAGCTTGAGTCGCGACTTGAACACTGAAGCTTTCTTT. As protein: CASSLSRDLNTEAFF.

The sample holds one count of this clone. The V gene is TRBV28, the J gene TRBJ2-7; D perhaps matches TRBD1 (6 bases). V was shortened by 11 bases and J by 2 bases, with 10 bases between the two germline ends. The CDR3 runs to 11 residues. Germline V CDR1 and CDR2: MDHEN, SYDVKM. The CDR3 reads CAARGAYEQYF. DNA of the CDR3: TGTGCCGCCAGGGGTGCCTACGAGCAGTACTTC.

This clone was found a few times. The chain is built from TRBV28 and TRBJ1-4; D ambiguous. The CDR3 extends over 13 amino acids. The V gene's germline CDR1 is MDHEN and CDR2 SYDVKM. The V and J ends lost 7 bases and 4 bases respectively, with 10 bases between them. CDR3: CASTSGVNEKLFF. CDR3 sequence (DNA): TGTGCCAGCACCTCCGGGGTTAATGAAAAACTGTTTTTT.

The rearrangement joins TRBV6-4 to TRBJ1-6; D gene uncertain. V lost 4 bases, J lost 5 bases, and 6 bases lay in between. This CDR3 has 13 residues. Germline assignment: CDR1 MRHNA and CDR2 SNTAGT. CDR3 region: CASSGEDNSPLHF. As DNA, the CDR3 is TGTGCCAGCAGTGGAGAGGATAATTCACCCCTCCACTTT.

V and J are TRBV6-1 and TRBJ1-2; no reliable D call. From germline, CDR1 is MNHNS and CDR2 SASEGT. Trimming took 1 base from V and 3 from J, leaving 6 bases between them. The CDR3 runs 13 residues. The CDR3 coding sequence is TGTGCCAGCAGTGAAGGGCCTGACTATGGCTACACCTTC. It translates to CASSEGPDYGYTF.

The CDR3 DNA follows: TGTGCTAGTGCCGTGGGGGACAGACAAGAGACCCAGTACTTC. This translates into CASAVGDRQETQYF. The chain uses TRBV12-5 and TRBJ2-5, with 7 bases that match TRBD1. V lost 7 bases to trimming and J lost 2 bases; unmatched junction nucleotides: 7. Germline-derived CDR1 and CDR2 are LGHNT and FRNRAP. The CDR3 covers 14 residues.

V is TRBV10-3 and J is TRBJ2-5, with D possibly TRBD1 on 5 matching bases. Germline lookup yields CDR1 ENHRY and CDR2 SYGVKD. The CDR3 is 14 residues long. Deletions cut 2 bases from V and 2 bases from J, with 9 bases between. CDR3 sequence reads: CAISEQGRQETQYF. As DNA, the CDR3 is TGTGCCATCAGTGAGCAGGGTAGGCAAGAGACCCAGTACTTC.